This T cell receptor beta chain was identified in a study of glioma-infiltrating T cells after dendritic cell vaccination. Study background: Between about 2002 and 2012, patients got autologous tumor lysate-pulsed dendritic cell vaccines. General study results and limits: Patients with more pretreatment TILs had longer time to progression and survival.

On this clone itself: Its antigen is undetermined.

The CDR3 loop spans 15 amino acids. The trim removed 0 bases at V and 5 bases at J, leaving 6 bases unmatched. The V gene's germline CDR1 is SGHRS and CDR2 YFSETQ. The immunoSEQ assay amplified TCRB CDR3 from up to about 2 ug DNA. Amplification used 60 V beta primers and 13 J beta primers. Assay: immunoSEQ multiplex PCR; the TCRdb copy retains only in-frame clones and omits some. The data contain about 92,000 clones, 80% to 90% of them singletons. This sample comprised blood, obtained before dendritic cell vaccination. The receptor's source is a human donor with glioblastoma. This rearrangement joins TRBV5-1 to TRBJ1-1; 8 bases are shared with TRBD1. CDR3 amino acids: CASSLEQGGRTEAFF. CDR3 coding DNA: TGCGCCAGCAGCTTGGAACAGGGGGGAAGGACTGAAGCTTTCTTT.